The entry below gives a single TCR beta chain sequence along with its context. The antigen it binds to is not known. Per-nucleotide qualities are absent, and no much larger clonotype sits a single base away. Trimming leaves V shorter by 7 bases and J shorter by 8 bases, with the junction holding 13 bases beyond the gene matches. Taken from cysteine to phenylalanine, the CDR3 has 14 residues. Only the CDR3 part of the read is kept: 42 bases, read in frame from the first base. Taken from the germline V gene, the CDR1 and CDR2 loops are SQVTM and ANQGSEA. Set within a cohort of healthcare workers in London, UK, this nested case-control study involved weekly PCR testing of nasopharyngeal swabs along with blood sampling. Healthcare workers were recruited during the week of the UK lockdown, between 23 and 31 March 2020, and followed weekly for up to 16 weeks. This entry is derived from a study of early T cells in non-severe SARS-CoV-2 infection (dated by TCRdb to the early 2020s). For context, the study as a whole: Because TCR sequencing relied on bulk RNA taken from unsorted whole blood, pairing of alpha and beta chains was not possible.

What the work shows at the level of the full study, not this receptor alone: Matching against VDJdb was skewed toward anti-spike CD8 responses, likely underestimated virus-specific expansions, and missed private and CD4 specificities.

Libraries were made using 5' RACE. The data were produced on a NextSeq 500. In the TCR library protocol, unique molecular identifiers were attached to individual cDNA molecules to correct for PCR bias and sequencing error. TCR alpha and beta chains were both sequenced, and the abundances of alpha and beta sequences in each sample were closely correlated with each other. The paper's data handling went like this. V gene, J gene and CDR3 annotation of TCR sequences was performed with Decombinator V4. Expanded TCRs were defined as changing significantly between any two time points under a Poisson model with p below 0.0001. TCR abundances were normalised to the total number of TCRs sequenced per sample and were expressed as counts per million. TRAV1-2 paired with TRAJ12, TRAJ20 or TRAJ33 defined MAIT TCRs, while TRAV10 paired with TRAJ18 defined iNKT TCRs. VDJdb, accessed 1 November 2021, was searched for CMV, EBV and SARS-CoV-2 annotated TCRs, excluding TCRs annotated for multiple antigens. TCRdb redid the processing of the public reads, applying fastp at Q25 and MiXCR, and retained in-frame beta chains. Each entry merges the rows of one CDR3 protein and shows their most common DNA and genes. The V and J calls shown here were made by TCRdb, not taken from the authors' results. Within this sample are about 64,000 distinct CDR3 sequences, with over 9.5% of them counted one time only. The ten largest account for around 1.4% of the sample.

This specimen was whole blood, taken at baseline. This chain is built from TRBV29-1 and TRBJ2-1; 8 nucleotides in the junction match TRBD2. This receptor was identified in an adult who was a healthcare worker with PCR-confirmed SARS-CoV-2 infection or an uninfected control (not recorded which). Read as DNA, the sequence is TGCAGCGCCCTAGGCAGCGGGAGAAAAGATGAGCAGTTCTTC. Its translation reads: CSALGSGRKDEQFF.